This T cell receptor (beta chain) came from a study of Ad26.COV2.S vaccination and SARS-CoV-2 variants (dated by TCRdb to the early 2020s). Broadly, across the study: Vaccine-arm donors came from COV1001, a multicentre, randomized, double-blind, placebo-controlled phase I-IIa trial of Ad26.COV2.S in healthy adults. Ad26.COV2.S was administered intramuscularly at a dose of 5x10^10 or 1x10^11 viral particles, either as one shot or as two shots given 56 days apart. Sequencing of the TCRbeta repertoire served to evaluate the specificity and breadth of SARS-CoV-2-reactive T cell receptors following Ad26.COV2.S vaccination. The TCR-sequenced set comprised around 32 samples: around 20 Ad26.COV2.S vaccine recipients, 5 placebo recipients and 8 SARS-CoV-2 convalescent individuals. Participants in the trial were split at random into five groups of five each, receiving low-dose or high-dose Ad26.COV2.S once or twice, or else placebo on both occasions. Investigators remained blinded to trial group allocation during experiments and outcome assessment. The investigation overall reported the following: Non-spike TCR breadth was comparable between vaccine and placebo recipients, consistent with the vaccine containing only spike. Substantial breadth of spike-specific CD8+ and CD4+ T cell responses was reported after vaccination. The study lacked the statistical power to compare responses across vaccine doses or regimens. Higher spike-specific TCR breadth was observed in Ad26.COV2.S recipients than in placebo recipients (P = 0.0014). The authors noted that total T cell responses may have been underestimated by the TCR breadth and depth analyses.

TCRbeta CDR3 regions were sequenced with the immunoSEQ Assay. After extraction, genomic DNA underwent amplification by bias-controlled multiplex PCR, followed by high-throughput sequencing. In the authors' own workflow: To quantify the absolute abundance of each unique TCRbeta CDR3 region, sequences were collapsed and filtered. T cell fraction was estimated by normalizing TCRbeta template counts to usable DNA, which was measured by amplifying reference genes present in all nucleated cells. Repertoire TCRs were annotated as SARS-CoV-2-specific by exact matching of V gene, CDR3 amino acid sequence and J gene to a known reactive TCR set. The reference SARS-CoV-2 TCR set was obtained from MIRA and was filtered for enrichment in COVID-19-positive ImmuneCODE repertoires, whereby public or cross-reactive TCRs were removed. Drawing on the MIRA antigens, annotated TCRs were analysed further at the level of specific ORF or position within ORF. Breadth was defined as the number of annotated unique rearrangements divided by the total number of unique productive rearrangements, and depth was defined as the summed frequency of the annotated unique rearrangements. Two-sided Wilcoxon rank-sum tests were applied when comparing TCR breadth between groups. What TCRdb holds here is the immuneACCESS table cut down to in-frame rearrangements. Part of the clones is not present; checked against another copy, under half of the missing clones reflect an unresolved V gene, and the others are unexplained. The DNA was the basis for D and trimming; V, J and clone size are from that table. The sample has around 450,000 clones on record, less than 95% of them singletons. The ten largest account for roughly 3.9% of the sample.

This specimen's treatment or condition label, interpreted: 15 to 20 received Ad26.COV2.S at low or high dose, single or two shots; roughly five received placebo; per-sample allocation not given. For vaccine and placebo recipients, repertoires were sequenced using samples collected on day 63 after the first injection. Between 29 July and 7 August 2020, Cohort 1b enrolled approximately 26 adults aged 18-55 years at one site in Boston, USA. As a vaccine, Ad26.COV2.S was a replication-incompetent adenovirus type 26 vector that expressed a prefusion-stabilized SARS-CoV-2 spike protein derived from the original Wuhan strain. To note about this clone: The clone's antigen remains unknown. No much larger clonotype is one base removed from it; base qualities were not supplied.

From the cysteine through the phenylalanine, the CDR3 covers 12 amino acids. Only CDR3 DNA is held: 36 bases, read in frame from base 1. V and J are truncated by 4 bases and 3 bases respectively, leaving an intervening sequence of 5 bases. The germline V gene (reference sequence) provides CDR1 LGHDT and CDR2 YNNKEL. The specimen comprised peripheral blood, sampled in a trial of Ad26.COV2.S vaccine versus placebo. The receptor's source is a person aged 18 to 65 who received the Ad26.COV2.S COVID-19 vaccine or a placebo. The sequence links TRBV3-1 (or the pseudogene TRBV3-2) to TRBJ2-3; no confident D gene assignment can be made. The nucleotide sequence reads TGTGCCAGCAGCCCTACAACAGATACGCAGTATTTT. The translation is CASSPTTDTQYF.